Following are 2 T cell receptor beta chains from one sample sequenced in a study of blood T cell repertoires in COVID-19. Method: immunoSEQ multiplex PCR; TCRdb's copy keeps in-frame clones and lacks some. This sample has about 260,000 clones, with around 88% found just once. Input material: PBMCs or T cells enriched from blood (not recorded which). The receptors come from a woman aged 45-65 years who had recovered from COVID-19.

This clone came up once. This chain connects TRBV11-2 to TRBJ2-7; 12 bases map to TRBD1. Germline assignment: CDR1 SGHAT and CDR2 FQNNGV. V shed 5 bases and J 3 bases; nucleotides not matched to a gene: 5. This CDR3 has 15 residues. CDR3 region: CASSLGTGGLYEQYF. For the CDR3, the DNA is TGTGCCAGCAGCCTAGGGACAGGGGGCCTCTACGAGCAGTACTTC.

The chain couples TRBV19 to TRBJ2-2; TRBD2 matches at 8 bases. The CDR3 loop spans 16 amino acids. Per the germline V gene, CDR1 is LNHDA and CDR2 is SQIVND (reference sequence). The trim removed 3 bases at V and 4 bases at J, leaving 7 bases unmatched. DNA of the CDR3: TGTGCCAGTAGTATTGCGGCGGGAGGTAGCACCGGGGAGCTGTTTTTT. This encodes CASSIAAGGSTGELFF.